This TCR beta chain originates from a study of T cell clones after liver transplantation. Study summary: Pre-transplant mixed lymphocyte reactions yielded third-party-reactive TCRbeta sequences as comparators for graft-donor-reactive sequences.

CDR1 SNHLY and CDR2 FYNNEI come from the germline V gene. The CDR3 extends over 14 amino acids. The V gene lost 7 bases and the J gene lost 4 bases, with 17 bases spanning the gap. Here immunoSEQ multiplex PCR was the method, and the copy in TCRdb shows in-frame clones only, minus some. The table includes 7,500 to 9,500 clones, 80% detected once. This TCR came from a human donor who received a liver transplant. This material consisted of CD8+ T cells from blood, taken before liver transplant. The V and J genes are TRBV2 and TRBJ2-7; no definite D call. The CDR3 nucleotides are TGTGCCAGCACCCACCCAGACACCCTTTACGAGCAGTACTTC. Encoded protein: CASTHPDTLYEQYF.